A single sample gave rise to the 29 T cell receptor beta chains below, sequenced in a study of blood T cells in healthy people across ages (dated by TCRdb to about 2015). To prepare the library, 5' RACE was applied. This sample was sequenced with an Illumina HiSeq 2500. A second PCR of roughly 6 to 11 cycles was performed with a sample-barcoded 5' primer and a J-beta primer mix. TCRdb cleaned the public reads at Q25 with fastp, built clones with MiXCR and kept in-frame beta chains. Entries that share a CDR3 protein sequence are merged under the most common genes and DNA. The sample records roughly 800,000 distinct CDR3 sequences, 36% of which are singletons. Over 10% of the sample lies in the top ten. The sequenced sample consisted of blood. The receptor set was obtained from a man between 18 and 35 years old in good health.

Only a few counts were recorded for this clonotype. The rearrangement uses TRBV7-9 and TRBJ1-2, with TRBD1 matching over 9 bases. Germline loops: CDR1 SEHNR, CDR2 FQNEAQ (reference sequence). Unmatched junction bases numbered 3, after V lost 4 bases and J lost 9 bases. This CDR3 has 12 amino acids. The CDR3 is CASSWDRDSYTF. CDR3 nucleotides: TGTGCCAGCAGCTGGGACAGGGATAGCTACACCTTC.

The rearrangement links TRBV5-6 to TRBJ2-7, with TRBD1 identical over 8 bases. The CDR3 has 13 residues. Germline values: CDR1 SGHDT, CDR2 YYEEEE. J gave up 11 bases and V 4 bases, and 11 bases lay outside the gene matches. CDR3 sequence reads: CASSTTTGGYEYF. Here the CDR3 DNA reads TGTGCCAGCAGCACAACAACAGGGGGTTACGAGTACTTC. Filled out from reference TRBV5-6 and TRBJ2-7, the complete variable domain reads DAGVTQSPTHLIKTRGQQVTLRCSPKSGHDTVSWYQQALGQGPQFIFQYYEEEERQRGNFPDRFSGHQFPNYSSELNVNALLLGDSALYLCASSTTTGGYEYFGPGTRLTVT.

This clonotype was seen ten or more times. The V gene is TRBV5-1, the J gene TRBJ2-1; D gene ambiguous. CDR3 length: 15 residues. V was pared by 1 base and J by 4 bases, with 12 bases between. The V gene's germline CDR1 is SGHRS and CDR2 YFSETQ. This CDR3 reads CASSLQRTAYNEQFF. In DNA form, the CDR3 reads TGCGCCAGCAGCTTGCAACGGACCGCTTACAATGAGCAGTTCTTC.

This clonotype has just a few counts. This chain connects TRBV9 to TRBJ2-1, with a weak D call TRBD1 (6 bases). The J call may be incorrect, as the DNA end agrees better with TRBJ2-7. The CDR3 sequence is 15 residues long. The germline gives CDR1 SGDLS, CDR2 YYNGEE. In DNA form, the CDR3 reads TGTGCCAGCAGCGCGACAGGAAGCTCCTACAATGAGCAGTACTTC. It yields the protein CASSATGSSYNEQYF.

The V call is TRBV18, the J call TRBJ2-6, with D hard to call. The germline gives CDR1 KGHSH, CDR2 LQKENI. Deletions cut 0 bases from V and 2 bases from J, with 8 bases between. This CDR3 is built from 16 residues. The CDR3 coding sequence is TGTGCCAGCTCACCACCGAAGGTGACTGGGGCCAACGTCCTGACTTTC. Protein sequence: CASSPPKVTGANVLTF.

Details on this clonotype: At one end, the junction sequence differs from germline, possibly due to a read error. The V call is TRBV2, the J call TRBJ1-1; D not certain. The CDR3 covers 10 residues. Germline-derived CDR1 and CDR2 are SNHLY and FYNNEI. The CDR3: CASRNSEAFF. The CDR3 DNA reads TGTGCCAGCAGAAACAGTGAAGCTTTCTTT.

The chain recombines TRBV6-2 or TRBV6-3 with TRBJ2-1, with a possible D match to TRBD1 (7 bases). Between the trimmed V and J ends, which lost 0 bases and 8 bases, there was a span of 11 bases. Germline V gives CDR1 MNHEY, CDR2 SVGEGT. CDR3 length equals 14 residues. CDR3 in amino acids: CASSYSVRGDEQFF. The DNA for the CDR3 is TGTGCCAGCAGTTACTCGGTCAGGGGGGATGAGCAGTTCTTC.

This clonotype was picked up a small number of times. This sequence joins TRBV4-1 and TRBJ1-1, with 9 nucleotides matching TRBD1. This CDR3 is built from 15 residues. CDR1 is MGHRA and CDR2 is YSYEKL in the germline V gene. The V and J ends lost 4 bases and 1 base, in that order; junction bases with no gene match: 4. CDR3 in amino acids: CASSLKTGGNTEAFF. The CDR3 DNA reads TGCGCCAGCAGCCTAAAGACAGGGGGGAACACTGAAGCTTTCTTT.

This clonotype was recorded only once. A clone one base away is much larger, so this may be a read error. The chain employs TRBV4-3 and TRBJ2-1, with 7 bases lining up with TRBD2. Germline assignment: CDR1 LGHNA and CDR2 YSLEER. The CDR3 covers 18 residues. CDR3 nucleotides: TGCGCCAGCGGCCAAGTTCCCCGCCGGGACTACCCCTACAATGAGCAGTTCTTC. Translation gives CASGQVPRRDYPYNEQFF.

The V and J genes are TRBV12-3 or TRBV12-4 and TRBJ2-3, with D possibly called TRBD1 or TRBD2 (5 bases each). The CDR3 totals 14 residues. Trimming took off 6 bases at V and 15 bases at J, with 25 bases between the two ends. In DNA form, the CDR3 reads TGTGCCAGCAGCGATCGATCGGGACCAGATATGGAATATTTT. This sequence encodes CASSDRSGPDMEYF.

The chain has TRBV20-1 and TRBJ2-5, with D unresolved. Trimming took off 4 bases at V and 5 bases at J, with 5 bases between the two ends. The CDR3 has 10 amino acids. The germline gives CDR1 DFQATT, CDR2 SNEGSKA (reference sequence). The DNA for the CDR3 is TGCAGTGCTAATGCCGAGACCCAGTACTTC. As protein: CSANAETQYF.

This chain links TRBV13 with TRBJ2-1, with TRBD1 matching 8 bases. From germline, CDR1 is PRHDT and CDR2 FYEKMQ (reference sequence). The CDR3 loop spans 18 amino acids. Trimming cost V 1 base and J 13 bases; bases outside gene matches: 21. The CDR3 nucleotides are TGTGCCAGCAGCTTAGATGGTGGACAGGGAATTAGTCAAGAGACCCAGTTCTTC. Residues: CASSLDGGQGISQETQFF.

This clonotype was picked up a small number of times. The rearrangement uses TRBV20-1 and TRBJ2-1; no reliable D call. The germline V gene encodes CDR1 DFQATT and CDR2 SNEGSKA (reference sequence). The CDR3 covers 15 residues. With 0 bases removed from V and 0 bases from J, the gap between germline ends came to 9 bases. The CDR3, as DNA: TGCAGTGCTAGAGATCCCACCAGCTCCTACAATGAGCAGTTCTTC. This gives the protein CSARDPTSSYNEQFF.

The genes are TRBV9 and TRBJ1-1, with D possibly being TRBD1 (5 bases). The germline gives CDR1 SGDLS, CDR2 YYNGEE. Trimming removed 4 bases from V and 0 bases from J, with 16 bases in between. The CDR3 is 16 residues long. CDR3 nucleotides: TGTGCCAGCAGCCTTTCACGGACAAGTTTGAACACTGAAGCTTTCTTT. It is translated as CASSLSRTSLNTEAFF. The variable domain in full, with the rest retrieved from reference TRBV9 and TRBJ1-1, is DSGVTQTPKHLITATGQRVTLRCSPRSGDLSVYWYQQSLDQGLQFLIQYYNGEERAKGNILERFSAQQFPDLHSELNLSSLELGDSALYFCASSLSRTSLNTEAFFGQGTRLTVV.

Turning to this clonotype: A junction end diverges from the germline sequence, so it may reflect a read error. This chain's CDR3 is CASSLRLAGGQETRYF. The CDR3 DNA reads as TGTGCCAGCAGTTTACGGCTAGCCGGTGGCCAAGAGACCCGGTACTTC. The chain combines TRBV6-2 or TRBV6-3 with TRBJ2-5; possible D gene TRBD2, 5 bases. This CDR3 has 16 residues. In germline, CDR1 is MNHEY, CDR2 SVGEGT.

A word on this clonotype: A single base separates this from a much larger clone, so it may be a read error. The chain is built from TRBV27 and TRBJ2-3; D tentatively reads TRBD1 or TRBD2 (6 bases each). The CDR3 covers 17 residues. V was pared by 3 bases and J by 8 bases, with 24 bases between. Germline CDR1 reads MNHEY; CDR2 reads SMNVEV (reference sequence). The DNA for the CDR3 is TGTGCCAGCAGTTTCTACACAGGGTCGGTGGAGGGAGGTACGCAGTATTTT. It specifies CASSFYTGSVEGGTQYF.

This chain connects TRBV12-3 or TRBV12-4 to TRBJ2-7, with 8 bases fitting TRBD2. The V segment lost 7 bases and the J segment 7 bases; nucleotides outside the gene matches: 15. The CDR3 consists of 15 residues. CDR3 nucleotide sequence: TGTGCCAGCAAGATGGTCGGGGGGGCCTACAATGAGCAGTACTTC. This encodes CASKMVGGAYNEQYF.

The rearrangement links TRBV5-6 to TRBJ2-5; tentatively, D is TRBD1 (5 bases). The ends were cut back, 0 bases at V and 0 bases at J, with 12 bases in the middle. CDR3 size: 16 residues. From germline, CDR1 is SGHDT and CDR2 YYEEEE. The CDR3 is CASSLVRERYQETQYF. The CDR3 region has the DNA TGTGCCAGCAGCTTGGTCAGGGAACGGTACCAAGAGACCCAGTACTTC.

This clonotype was counted many times. J is TRBJ2-5 and V is TRBV7-2; D uncertain. CDR1 SGHTA and CDR2 FQGNSA come from the germline V gene. Trimming cost V 4 bases and J 4 bases, with 7 bases left between them. The length of the CDR3 is 12 residues. The CDR3 loop is CASSSWLETQYF. In DNA, the CDR3 is TGTGCCAGCAGCTCGTGGTTAGAGACCCAGTACTTC. The full variable domain, completed using reference TRBV7-2 and TRBJ2-5, is GAGVSQSPSNKVTEKGKDVELRCDPISGHTALYWYRQSLGQGLEFLIYFQGNSAPDKSGLPSDRFSAERTGGSVSTLTIQRTQQEDSAVYLCASSSWLETQYFGPGTRLLVL.

J is TRBJ2-6 and V is TRBV5-4, with D unclear. V lost 1 base and J lost 3, with 11 bases in between. Germline V lookup: CDR1 SGHNT, CDR2 YYREEE (reference sequence). The CDR3 length is 16 residues. The CDR3 region has the DNA TGTGCCAGCAGCTTGCGGGCGCAAATTGGGGCCAACGTCCTGACTTTC. It specifies CASSLRAQIGANVLTF.

The V and J genes are TRBV9 and TRBJ2-5; D might be TRBD2 (7 bases). Germline V gene data show CDR1 as SGDLS and CDR2 as YYNGEE. V was shortened by 0 bases and J by 11 bases, with 26 bases between the two germline ends. This CDR3 contains 17 residues. The CDR3: CASSVAWGAGVENEQYF. In DNA form, the CDR3 reads TGTGCCAGCAGCGTAGCTTGGGGGGCGGGGGTTGAAAATGAGCAGTACTTC.

In its sample, this clonotype was seen a few times. This chain joins TRBV7-9 and TRBJ2-5, with a tentative D call TRBD1 (5 bases). Germline values: CDR1 SEHNR, CDR2 FQNEAQ (reference sequence). The CDR3 is 12 amino acids. V was pared by 8 bases and J by 1 base, with 8 bases between. CDR3 sequence reads: CASSGPQETQYF. Here the CDR3 DNA reads TGTGCCAGCTCAGGGCCCCAAGAGACCCAGTACTTC.

CDR3 sequence (DNA): TGCAGTGCTCGTACCGGGACATTGACGTTGGGTGAGCAGTTCTTC. Its translation is CSARTGTLTLGEQFF. The chain joins TRBV20-1 to TRBJ2-1, with D perhaps matching TRBD1 (6 bases). The V gene lost 5 bases and the J gene lost 9 bases, with 23 bases spanning the gap. CDR3 size: 15 residues. The germline V gene encodes CDR1 DFQATT and CDR2 SNEGSKA (reference sequence).

CDR3 sequence (DNA): TGTGCCAGCAGCTTATATGGGAGCCAATACGAGCAGTACTTC. This encodes CASSLYGSQYEQYF. The genes are TRBV7-2 and TRBJ2-7; tentative D call: TRBD2 (5 bases). Deletions cut 2 bases from V and 4 bases from J, with 12 bases between. The germline CDR1 and CDR2 sequences are SGHTA and FQGNSA. The CDR3 has 14 amino acids.

This clonotype was detected only a few times. This sequence joins TRBV9 and TRBJ2-3; D is perhaps TRBD2 (6 bases). The CDR3 spans 17 residues. The V gene lost 3 bases and the J gene lost 0 bases, with 17 bases spanning the gap. Germline assignment: CDR1 SGDLS and CDR2 YYNGEE. This CDR3 reads CASSATGAGSSTDTQYF. CDR3 in DNA: TGTGCCAGCAGCGCCACGGGTGCGGGGTCTAGCACAGATACGCAGTATTTT.

This clonotype was counted between two and nine times. The J gene is TRBJ1-5, the V gene TRBV7-2, with D possibly being TRBD1 (5 bases). Germline CDR1 is SGHTA and CDR2 is FQGNSA. The CDR3 length is 13 residues. V was shortened by 1 base and J by 9 bases, with 10 bases between the two germline ends. The CDR3 region is CASSLGTGGPQHF. In nucleotides, the CDR3 is TGTGCCAGCAGCTTAGGTACAGGAGGGCCCCAGCATTTT.

The CDR3 region has the DNA TGCGCCAGCAGCCAAGAGGGACTACCTTTCGGGCAGTACTTC. Translating gives CASSQEGLPFGQYF. The J gene is TRBJ2-5, the V gene TRBV4-1; 7 bases are shared with TRBD2. The CDR3 is made up of 14 amino acids. Germline V gives CDR1 MGHRA, CDR2 YSYEKL. Trimming removed 0 bases from V and 11 bases from J; junction bases left unmatched: 9.

This clonotype was seen ten or more times. V gene TRBV6-5 combines with J gene TRBJ1-1; D might be TRBD1 (6 bases). The CDR3 totals 15 residues. V lost 2 bases, J lost 3 bases, and 13 bases lay in between. Germline V gene data show CDR1 as MNHEY and CDR2 as SVGAGI. As DNA, the CDR3 is TGTGCCAGCAGTTACGGCCCGGGGGCGGACACTGAAGCTTTCTTT. Its protein product is CASSYGPGADTEAFF.

This clonotype was counted only a few times. The chain has TRBV20-1 and TRBJ1-5; TRBD1 is a possible D gene (6 bases). The CDR3 runs 16 residues. CDR1 is DFQATT, CDR2 SNEGSKA, per germline (reference sequence). Trimming cost V 4 bases and J 0 bases, with 16 bases left between them. In DNA, the CDR3 is TGCAGTGCTAATATGGGGGCCCATGATAGCAATCAGCCCCAGCATTTT. Translated, it gives CSANMGAHDSNQPQHF.